Listed below are T cell receptor beta chains from one sample, sequenced in a study of graft-versus-host responses after intestinal transplantation. No antigen has been assigned to these receptors. Sequencing was performed with immunoSEQ multiplex PCR; in TCRdb, only in-frame clones are kept and a portion is missing. The repertoire consists of roughly 120,000 clones, with over 80% occurring once and the leading ten covering around 0.12%. This material consisted of unstimulated CD4+ T cells sorted from spleen or lymph node cells, taken before intestinal transplant. These receptors originate from a human donor who received an intestinal transplant. Each CDR3 is given with its conserved first and last residue. The order of the fields is V gene, D gene, CDR3 protein. The D gene is left open where the match is weak.

V gene: TRBV7-8; D gene: -; CDR3 protein: CASSPGRIYEQYF
V gene: TRBV7-3; D gene: -; CDR3 protein: CASSQDSSRYNEQFF
V gene: TRBV25-1; D gene: -; CDR3 protein: CASSAQYGYTF
V gene: TRBV28; D gene: TRBD1; CDR3 protein: CASSPGQGSQPQHF
V gene: TRBV28; D gene: -; CDR3 protein: CASSFPAGIGQPQHF
V gene: TRBV6-1; D gene: -; CDR3 protein: CAGRATNEKLFF
V gene: TRBV5-1; D gene: -; CDR3 protein: CASSLGSSGANVLTF
V gene: TRBV2; D gene: -; CDR3 protein: CASVVGGATDTQYF
V gene: TRBV6-5; D gene: TRBD1; CDR3 protein: CASRKDRGPYEQYF
V gene: TRBV14; D gene: -; CDR3 protein: CASSQGQASNQPQHF
V gene: TRBV5-1; D gene: -; CDR3 protein: CASSSVPPGANVLTF
V gene: TRBV5-1; D gene: -; CDR3 protein: CASSLQGDYGYTF
V gene: TRBV11-2; D gene: -; CDR3 protein: CASSQTENYEQYF
V gene: TRBV30; D gene: -; CDR3 protein: CAWSVWGLEATQYF
V gene: TRBV4-2; D gene: TRBD2; CDR3 protein: CASSPQGLAGTYYEQYF
V gene: TRBV6-5; D gene: -; CDR3 protein: CASSYSAMRTAGEQYF
V gene: TRBV5-1; D gene: -; CDR3 protein: CASSPGVGGDTQYF
V gene: TRBV28; D gene: TRBD1; CDR3 protein: CASSLDRDRGYTIYF
V gene: TRBV5-6; D gene: -; CDR3 protein: CASSRGVPGNTIYF
V gene: TRBV5-1; D gene: -; CDR3 protein: CASSQKTGLSADTQYF
V gene: TRBV2; D gene: -; CDR3 protein: CARNYEYSTDTQYF
V gene: TRBV6-5; D gene: -; CDR3 protein: CAVGTPPTLYGYTF